The entry that follows covers one T cell receptor (beta chain) sequence. The sample comes from a study of blood T cell repertoires in COVID-19. Study information: COVID-19 samples, acute and convalescent, were from the United States, Italy and Spain. T cells, B-cell-depleted T cells, or PBMCs supplied cDNA or gDNA.

Using immunoSEQ multiplex PCR, the repertoire was profiled, and TCRdb retains in-frame clones only, with some absent. The sample lists 48,000 or so clones; about nine tenths were seen once. The TCR was taken from a human donor in a cohort sampled during active COVID-19. Input material: peripheral blood.

The CDR3 coding sequence is TGTGCCAGCAGCTTATTTGCGGAGGCCGAGCAGTACTTC. Its protein product is CASSLFAEAEQYF. The genes are TRBV7-6 and TRBJ2-7; D is perhaps TRBD2 (5 bases). V lost 2 bases and J lost 6, with 11 bases in between. The CDR3 spans 13 residues. Germline loops: CDR1 SGHVS, CDR2 FNYEAQ. The variable domain in full, completed from reference TRBV7-6 and TRBJ2-7, reads GAGVSQSPRYKVTKRGQDVALRCDPISGHVSLYWYRQALGQGPEFLTYFNYEAQQDKSGLPNDRFSAERPEGSISTLTIQRTEQRDSAMYRCASSLFAEAEQYFGPGTRLTVT.